One sample yielded the 22 T cell receptor beta chains listed below, sequenced in a study of response to subunit inactivated influenza vaccine. TCRdb ran MiXCR on the RT-PCR reads and lists one entry per CDR3 protein. The table shows over 150,000 distinct CDR3 sequences, with over 13% occurring only once. The sequences come from CD8+ T cells sorted from PBMCs, collected 5 days after vaccination. All receptors come from a man between 50 and 59 years old who received an inactivated influenza vaccine.

CDR3 coding DNA: TGTGCCAGCAGCTCCGGACATACCTACGAGCAGTACTTC. This gives the protein CASSSGHTYEQYF. The V gene is TRBV7-6, the J gene TRBJ2-7; tentative D call: TRBD1 (5 bases). There are 13 residues in the CDR3. V lost 4 bases and J lost 2, with 9 bases in between. Germline values: CDR1 SGHVS, CDR2 FNYEAQ.

Many counts were recorded for this clonotype. The chain has TRBV12-3 or TRBV12-4 and TRBJ2-1, with D possibly matching TRBD1 (5 bases). V gave up 0 bases and J gave up 8 bases, with 8 bases separating them. The CDR3 is 13 amino acids. The DNA of the CDR3 is TGTGCCAGCAGTTTAGCCAGGGTCGATGAGCAGTTCTTC. It is translated as CASSLARVDEQFF.

A few counts support this clonotype. The chain uses TRBV27 and TRBJ2-7, with 10 bases aligning to TRBD1. The germline gives CDR1 MNHEY, CDR2 SMNVEV (reference sequence). With 3 bases clipped from V and 3 bases from J, the junction kept 8 bases outside the gene matches. CDR3 length: 16 amino acids. The CDR3: CASSFILGQGVYEQYF. CDR3 nucleotides: TGTGCCAGCAGTTTCATCCTTGGACAGGGGGTCTACGAGCAGTACTTC.

The genes are TRBV6-5 and TRBJ2-1; weak D call: TRBD2 (5 bases). Germline-derived CDR1 and CDR2 are MNHEY and SVGAGI. CDR3 length: 14 amino acids. The V gene lost 5 bases and the J gene lost 4 bases, with 12 bases spanning the gap. CDR3 sequence (DNA): TGTGCCAGCAGTCCCTCGGACTTGTACAATGAGCAGTTCTTC. Translated, it gives CASSPSDLYNEQFF.

The table lists this clonotype with a few counts. CDR3 DNA: TGTGCCAGCAAACAGGGGGCGGCAGTCGATGGGAACACTGAAGCTTTCTTT. Translating it yields CASKQGAAVDGNTEAFF. The gene calls are TRBV6-1 and TRBJ1-1; 9 bases line up with TRBD1. Germline values: CDR1 MNHNS, CDR2 SASEGT. The CDR3 consists of 17 residues. The V and J ends lost 7 bases and 1 base, in that order; junction bases with no gene match: 13.

This clonotype has a handful of counts. V and J are TRBV6-1 and TRBJ2-3; D possibly corresponds to TRBD2 (5 bases). Germline V gene lookup returns CDR1 MNHNS and CDR2 SASEGT. There are 14 residues in the CDR3. Deletions cut 8 bases from V and 0 bases from J, with 12 bases between. CDR3 residues: CASGYSVSTDTQYF. The CDR3 coding sequence is TGTGCCAGCGGATATAGCGTTAGCACAGATACGCAGTATTTT.

The chain combines TRBV25-1 with TRBJ2-5, with D tentatively TRBD1 (5 bases). Germline V gene lookup returns CDR1 MGHDK and CDR2 SYGVNS. This CDR3 spans 11 amino acids. Trimming pared 6 bases from V and 7 bases from J, leaving 9 bases between. This CDR3 is CASRGRGTQYF. The CDR3 nucleotides read TGTGCCAGCAGGGGAAGGGGGACCCAGTACTTC.

The chain employs TRBV12-3 or TRBV12-4 and TRBJ1-2; the D is unclear. Trimming took 2 bases from V and 8 from J, leaving 15 bases between them. The CDR3 is 14 residues long. This CDR3 reads CASSLLPGKEGYTF. In DNA, the CDR3 is TGTGCCAGCAGTTTACTCCCGGGAAAGGAGGGCTACACCTTC.

The chain recombines TRBV7-9 with TRBJ1-1; D uncertain. CDR3 size: 12 residues. Deletions cut 5 bases from V and 5 bases from J, with 9 bases between. Germline lookup yields CDR1 SEHNR and CDR2 FQNEAQ (reference sequence). The CDR3 coding sequence is TGTGCCAGCAGCACAACAATGACTGAAGCTTTCTTT. Amino acids: CASSTTMTEAFF. Supplemented by reference TRBV7-9 and TRBJ1-1, the full variable domain reads DTGVSQNPRHKITKRGQNVTFRCDPISEHNRLYWYRQTLGQGPEFLTYFQNEAQLEKSRLLSDRFSAERPKGSFSTLEIQRTEQGDSAMYLCASSTTMTEAFFGQGTRLTVV.

This chain links TRBV9 with TRBJ2-2; D call uncertain. CDR1 and CDR2 (germline): SGDLS, YYNGEE. V dropped 2 bases and J dropped 8 bases, with 10 bases sitting between them. CDR3 length: 13 amino acids. CDR3 coding DNA: TGTGCCAGCAGCGTCGACCCCGGGGGGGAGCTGTTTTTT. Its protein product is CASSVDPGGELFF.

Details on this clonotype: A much larger clone lies a single base off, so this may be a read error. CDR3: CASTPDGIRETQYF. CDR3 DNA: TGTGCCAGCACTCCCGACGGAATTAGGGAGACCCAGTACTTC. The chain has TRBV12-3 or TRBV12-4 and TRBJ2-5; D remains unclear. V was trimmed by 7 bases and J by 5 bases, leaving 17 bases between them. This CDR3 comprises 14 residues.

The chain joins TRBV7-9 to TRBJ1-1, with unresolved D. Germline CDR1 reads SEHNR; CDR2 reads FQNEAQ (reference sequence). This CDR3 is built from 14 residues. With 5 bases removed from V and 2 bases from J, the gap between germline ends came to 12 bases. The CDR3 DNA sequence: TGTGCCAGCAGCCCAGAAAGGGTAAACACTGAAGCTTTCTTT. This sequence encodes CASSPERVNTEAFF.

The genes are TRBV21-1 and TRBJ2-7. TRBV21-1 has pseudogene status. The CDR3 length is 14 residues. This CDR3 reads CASSKDRSSYEQYF. The CDR3 bases are TGTGCCAGCAGCAAGGACAGGAGCTCCTACGAGCAGTACTTC.

In its sample, this clonotype was seen many times. The chain recombines TRBV4-3 with TRBJ2-7; tentative D call: TRBD1 (6 bases). Germline assignment: CDR1 LGHNA and CDR2 YSLEER. This CDR3 contains 13 residues. Deletions cut 8 bases from V and 2 bases from J, with 13 bases between. The CDR3 spells CASAPGQAYEQYF. The CDR3 nucleotides are TGCGCCAGCGCACCGGGACAAGCCTACGAGCAGTACTTC.

This clonotype was seen only a few times. The chain combines TRBV20-1 with TRBJ2-1; 7 nucleotides agree with TRBD2. In germline, CDR1 is DFQATT, CDR2 SNEGSKA (reference sequence). This CDR3 spans 14 amino acids. J was trimmed by 3 bases and V by 3 bases; bases with no gene match: 5. CDR3 sequence: CSASAGVRYNEQFF. The CDR3 nucleotides read TGCAGTGCTAGTGCGGGGGTCCGCTACAATGAGCAGTTCTTC.

This clonotype was counted a few times. This rearrangement joins TRBV4-3 to TRBJ2-3, with D perhaps TRBD1 or TRBD2 (5 bases each). V lost 8 bases and J lost 2, with 14 bases in between. Germline CDR1 is LGHNA and CDR2 is YSLEER. The CDR3 runs 14 residues. CDR3: CASRDAGDTDTQYF. The DNA for the CDR3 is TGCGCCAGCCGGGACGCCGGGGACACAGATACGCAGTATTTT.

The sample holds a few counts of this clonotype. The chain employs TRBV12-3 or TRBV12-4 and TRBJ2-2; D is perhaps TRBD2 (5 bases). CDR3 length equals 11 residues. The V gene lost 11 bases and the J gene lost 3 bases, with 7 bases spanning the gap. CDR3 nucleotides: TGTGCCGCCGGGGACACCGGGGAGCTGTTTTTT. Its protein product is CAAGDTGELFF.

This clonotype appeared many times. The rearrangement uses TRBV11-2 and TRBJ2-1; D unclear. The germline V gene encodes CDR1 SGHAT and CDR2 FQNNGV. Trimming removed 7 bases at V and 4 bases at J, with 20 bases between. The CDR3 is 16 residues long. CDR3 sequence: CASTIFPGRIYNEQFF. The CDR3 DNA reads as TGTGCCAGCACCATTTTCCCCGGACGGATATACAATGAGCAGTTCTTC.

Only a few counts were recorded for this clonotype. The V gene is TRBV6-6, the J gene TRBJ2-7; D remains ambiguous. This CDR3 has 12 amino acids. Trimming shortened V by 2 bases and J by 5 bases, and 7 bases separated the two germline ends. CDR1 and CDR2 from the germline V gene are MNHNY and SVGAGI (reference sequence). CDR3: CASSYAMHEQYF. DNA of the CDR3: TGTGCCAGCAGTTACGCTATGCACGAGCAGTACTTC.

V is TRBV20-1 and J is TRBJ2-7, with TRBD2 matching 7 bases. Germline CDR1 reads DFQATT; CDR2 reads SNEGSKA (reference sequence). This CDR3 region has 15 residues. J was trimmed by 2 bases and V by 6 bases; bases with no gene match: 13. CDR3 DNA: TGCAGTGCCGCCTCGGGCGGGGGTGCTACCTACGAGCAGTACTTC. It specifies CSAASGGGATYEQYF.

This clonotype came up a few times. The chain has TRBV28 and TRBJ2-7; 8 nucleotides line up with TRBD2. CDR1 is MDHEN, CDR2 SYDVKM, per germline. The CDR3 runs 15 residues. V dropped 5 bases and J dropped 9; count of bases not matched to a gene: 15. The CDR3 DNA reads TGTGCCAGCAGTGAGGATAGCGGGATAACTAGATGGCAGTACTTC. Its protein is CASSEDSGITRWQYF.

This clonotype was seen more than once but under ten times. The chain uses TRBV27 and TRBJ1-1; tentative D call: TRBD1 (5 bases). V shed 2 bases and J shed 6 bases, with 13 bases lying between them. The CDR3 is made up of 14 amino acids. Germline-derived CDR1 and CDR2 are MNHEY and SMNVEV (reference sequence). The CDR3: CASSLHPGWAEAFF. CDR3 nucleotides: TGTGCCAGCAGTTTACACCCAGGGTGGGCTGAAGCTTTCTTT.